One and the same sample provided the 9 T cell receptor beta chains below, sequenced in a study of T-cell memory formation after mild COVID-19. TCRdb re-derived calls from the 5' RACE reads in MiXCR, one entry per CDR3 protein. The sample includes 450,000 or so distinct CDR3 sequences, approximately 25% of them seen just once. The specimen sequenced was PBMCs or a T cell subset sorted from them (not recorded which). The receptors shown here come from an adult woman who had mild COVID-19 (a few samples of this study predate the infection). Cell type and time point are not known.

This clonotype was counted between two and nine times. The chain has TRBV4-1 and TRBJ2-7; perhaps TRBD2 as D (6 bases). With 4 bases removed from V and 0 bases from J, the gap between germline ends came to 16 bases. Germline CDR1 reads MGHRA; CDR2 reads YSYEKL. This CDR3 has 16 residues. As DNA, the CDR3 is TGCGCCAGCAGCCCCAACCCGGGACTGAACTCCTACGAGCAGTACTTC. Protein sequence: CASSPNPGLNSYEQYF.

The CDR3 protein is CATSDRRTSGNEQFF. CDR3 nucleotides: TGTGCCACCAGTGATAGAAGGACTAGCGGCAATGAGCAGTTCTTC. The gene calls are TRBV24-1 and TRBJ2-1, with TRBD2 identical over 10 bases. This CDR3 contains 15 residues. V lost 3 bases to trimming and J lost 6 bases; unmatched junction nucleotides: 4. Germline CDR1 reads KGHDR; CDR2 reads SFDVKD.

The chain joins TRBV5-6 to TRBJ2-7; D could derive from TRBD1 or TRBD2 (6 bases each). V was cut by 1 base and J by 3 bases, with 8 bases left in between. The CDR3 is 13 amino acids. Germline V gene data show CDR1 as SGHDT and CDR2 as YYEEEE. CDR3 in DNA: TGTGCCAGCAGCTTGAGGGGGGACTACGAGCAGTACTTC. Protein sequence: CASSLRGDYEQYF.

V gene TRBV18 combines with J gene TRBJ1-4; the D is unclear. The CDR3 consists of 16 residues. V lost 6 bases and J 5 bases, leaving 19 bases between the germline ends. Germline loops: CDR1 KGHSH, CDR2 LQKENI. CDR3 bases: TGTGCCAGCTCTCGAAGCCTTAGACGGAAGAATGAAAAACTGTTTTTT. Translation gives CASSRSLRRKNEKLFF.

This rearrangement joins TRBV12-3 or TRBV12-4 to TRBJ1-2; D is ambiguous. The CDR3 contains 15 residues. Trimming shortened V by 5 bases and J by 8 bases, and 21 bases separated the two germline ends. CDR3 in amino acids: CASSRAGRSEKGYTF. The CDR3 DNA is TGTGCCAGCAGTCGGGCGGGCAGGTCCGAAAAAGGCTACACCTTC.

This clonotype was detected only a few times. The chain links TRBV7-9 to TRBJ2-1, with 7 bases that match TRBD1. Germline V lookup: CDR1 SEHNR, CDR2 FQNEAQ (reference sequence). This CDR3 spans 15 amino acids. Losses at the gene ends were 2 bases for V and 4 bases for J; bases not matched to a gene: 5. For the CDR3, the DNA is TGTGCCAGCAGCTTAAAGGGACAGATATACAATGAGCAGTTCTTC. Amino acids: CASSLKGQIYNEQFF. Full variable domain (rest looked up from reference TRBV7-9 and TRBJ2-1): DTGVSQNPRHKITKRGQNVTFRCDPISEHNRLYWYRQTLGQGPEFLTYFQNEAQLEKSRLLSDRFSAERPKGSFSTLEIQRTEQGDSAMYLCASSLKGQIYNEQFFGPGTRLTVL.

V usage is TRBV29-1 and J usage is TRBJ2-2; D unclear. CDR3 length: 13 amino acids. The ends were cut back, 2 bases at V and 1 base at J, with 5 bases in the middle. Germline loops: CDR1 SQVTM, CDR2 ANQGSEA. CDR3 loop: CSVERQNTGELFF. CDR3 bases: TGCAGCGTTGAACGGCAGAACACCGGGGAGCTGTTTTTT.

The chain links TRBV11-2 to TRBJ2-3, with no clear D. CDR1 and CDR2 (germline): SGHAT, FQNNGV. With 5 bases removed from V and 6 bases from J, the gap between germline ends came to 12 bases. The CDR3 has 13 residues. For the CDR3, the DNA is TGTGCCAGCAGCCCTCGTAGGGTCGATACGCAGTATTTT. This codes for CASSPRRVDTQYF.

For the CDR3, the DNA is TGTGCCAGCAGCTTAGCGCCTAGCTGGGATGAGCAGTTCTTC. This gives the protein CASSLAPSWDEQFF. The chain is built from TRBV11-1 and TRBJ2-1, with D perhaps matching TRBD2 (5 bases). Trimming pared 0 bases from V and 8 bases from J, leaving 11 bases between. In germline, CDR1 is SGHAT, CDR2 FQDESV (reference sequence). The CDR3 runs to 14 residues.